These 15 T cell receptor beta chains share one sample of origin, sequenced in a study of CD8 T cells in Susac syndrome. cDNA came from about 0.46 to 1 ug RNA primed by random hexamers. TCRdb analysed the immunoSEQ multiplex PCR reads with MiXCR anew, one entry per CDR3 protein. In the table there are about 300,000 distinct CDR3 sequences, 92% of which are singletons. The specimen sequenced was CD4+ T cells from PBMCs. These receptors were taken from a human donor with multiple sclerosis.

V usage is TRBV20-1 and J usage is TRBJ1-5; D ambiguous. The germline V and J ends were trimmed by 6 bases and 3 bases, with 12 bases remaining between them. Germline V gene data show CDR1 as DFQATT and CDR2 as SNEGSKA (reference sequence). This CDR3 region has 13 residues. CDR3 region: CSALREHNQPQHF. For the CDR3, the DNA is TGCAGTGCCCTCCGGGAGCACAATCAGCCCCAGCATTTT.

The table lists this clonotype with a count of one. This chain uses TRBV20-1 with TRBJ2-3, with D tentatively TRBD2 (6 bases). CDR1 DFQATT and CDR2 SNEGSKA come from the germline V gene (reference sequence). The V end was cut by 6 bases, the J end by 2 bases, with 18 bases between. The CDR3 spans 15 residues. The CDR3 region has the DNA TGCAGTGCCTACTTAGAGGGACTTCTCACAGATACGCAGTATTTT. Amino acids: CSAYLEGLLTDTQYF.

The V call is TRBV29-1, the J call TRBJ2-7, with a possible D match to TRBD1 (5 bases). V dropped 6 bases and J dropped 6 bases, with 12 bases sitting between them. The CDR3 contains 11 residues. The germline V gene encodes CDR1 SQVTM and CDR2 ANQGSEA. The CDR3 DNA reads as TGCAGCGTAGGCAGGGCGCGCGAGCAGTACTTC. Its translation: CSVGRAREQYF.

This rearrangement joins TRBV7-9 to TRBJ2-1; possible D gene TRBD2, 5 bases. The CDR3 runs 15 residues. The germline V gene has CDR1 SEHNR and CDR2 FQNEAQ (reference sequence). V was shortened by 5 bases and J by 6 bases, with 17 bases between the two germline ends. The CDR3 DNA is TGTGCCAGCAGCCTTAGCGCCCGTTATATCAATGAGCAGTTCTTC. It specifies CASSLSARYINEQFF.

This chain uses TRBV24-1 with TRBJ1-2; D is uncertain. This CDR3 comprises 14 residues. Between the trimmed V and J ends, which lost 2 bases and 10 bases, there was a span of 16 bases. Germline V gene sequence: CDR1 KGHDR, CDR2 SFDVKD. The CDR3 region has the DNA TGTGCCACCAGTGATTCCGCCGGACGCGCTGTCTACACCTTC. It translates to CATSDSAGRAVYTF.

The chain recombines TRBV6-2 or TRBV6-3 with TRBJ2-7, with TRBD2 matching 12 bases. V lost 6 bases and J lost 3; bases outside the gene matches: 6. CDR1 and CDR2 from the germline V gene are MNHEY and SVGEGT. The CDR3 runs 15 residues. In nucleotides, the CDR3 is TGTGCCAGCAGACATACTAGCGGGAGGCTCTACGAGCAGTACTTC. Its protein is CASRHTSGRLYEQYF.

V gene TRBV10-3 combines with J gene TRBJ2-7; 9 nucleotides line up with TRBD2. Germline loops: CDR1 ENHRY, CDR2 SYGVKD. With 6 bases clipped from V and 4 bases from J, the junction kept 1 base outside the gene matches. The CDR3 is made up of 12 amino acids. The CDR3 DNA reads TGTGCCATCAGGCGGGAGGGGTACGAGCAGTACTTC. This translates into CAIRREGYEQYF.

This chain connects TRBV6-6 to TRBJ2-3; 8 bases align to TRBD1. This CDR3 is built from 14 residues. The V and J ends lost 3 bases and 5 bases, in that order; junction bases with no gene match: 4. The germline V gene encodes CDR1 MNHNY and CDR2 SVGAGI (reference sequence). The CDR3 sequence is CASSYGRGRDTQYF. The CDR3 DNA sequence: TGTGCCAGCAGTTATGGCAGGGGGCGAGATACGCAGTATTTT.

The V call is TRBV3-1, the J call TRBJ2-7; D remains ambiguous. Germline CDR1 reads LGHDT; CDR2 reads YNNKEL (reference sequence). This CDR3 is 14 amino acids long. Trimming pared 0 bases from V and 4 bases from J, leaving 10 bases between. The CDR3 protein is CASSQDPYSYEQYF. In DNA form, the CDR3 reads TGTGCCAGCAGCCAAGATCCCTATTCTTACGAGCAGTACTTC.

The CDR3 sequence: CATSDGMEVGQYF. For the CDR3, the DNA is TGTGCCACCAGCGACGGGATGGAGGTCGGGCAGTACTTC. The gene calls are TRBV15 and TRBJ2-7, with D possibly TRBD2 on 5 matching bases. The CDR3 runs to 13 residues. From germline, CDR1 is LNHNV and CDR2 YYDKDF (reference sequence). Trimming pared 5 bases from V and 9 bases from J, leaving 17 bases between.

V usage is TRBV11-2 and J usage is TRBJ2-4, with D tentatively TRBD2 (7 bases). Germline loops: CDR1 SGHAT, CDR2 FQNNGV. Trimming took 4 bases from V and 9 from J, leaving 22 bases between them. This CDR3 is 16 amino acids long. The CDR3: CASSSLVGGRGVIQYF. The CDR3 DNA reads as TGTGCCAGCAGCTCCCTTGTGGGGGGGCGAGGGGTCATTCAGTACTTC.

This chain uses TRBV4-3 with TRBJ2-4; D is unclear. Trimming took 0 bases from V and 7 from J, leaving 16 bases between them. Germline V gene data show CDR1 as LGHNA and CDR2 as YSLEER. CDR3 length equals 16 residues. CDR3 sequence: CASSQDLWLDRNIQYF. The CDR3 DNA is TGCGCCAGCAGCCAAGATCTCTGGCTTGACCGGAACATTCAGTACTTC.

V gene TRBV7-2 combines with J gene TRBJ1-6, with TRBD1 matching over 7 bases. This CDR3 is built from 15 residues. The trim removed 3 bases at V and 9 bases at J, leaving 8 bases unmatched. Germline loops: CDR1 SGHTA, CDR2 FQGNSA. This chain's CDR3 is CASSFAGTVSSPLHF. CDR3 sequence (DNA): TGTGCCAGCAGCTTCGCCGGGACAGTCAGTTCACCCCTCCACTTT.

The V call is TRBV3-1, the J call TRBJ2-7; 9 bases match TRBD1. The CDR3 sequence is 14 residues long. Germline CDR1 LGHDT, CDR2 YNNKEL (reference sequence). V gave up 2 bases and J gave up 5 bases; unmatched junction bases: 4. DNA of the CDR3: TGTGCCAGCAGCCAAAGAGGACAGGGGAACGAGCAGTACTTC. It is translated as CASSQRGQGNEQYF.

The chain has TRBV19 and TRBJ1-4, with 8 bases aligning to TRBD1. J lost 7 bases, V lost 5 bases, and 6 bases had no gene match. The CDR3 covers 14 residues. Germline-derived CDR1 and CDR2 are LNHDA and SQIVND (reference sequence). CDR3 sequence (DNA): TGTGCCAGTAGTCTACAGGGGGTCATTGAAAAACTGTTTTTT. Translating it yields CASSLQGVIEKLFF.